This entry lists 15 T cell receptor beta chains sequenced from one sample in a study of regulatory T cells in long-lasting Graves disease. Time point defined: newly diagnosed GD, antithyroid drugs for less than 3 months. The TCR library was prepared using RNA isolated from PBMCs. Through Arm-PCR of CDR3 regions and iRepertoire HTBI primers, TCR beta libraries were built. TCRdb called the multiplex PCR reads again in MiXCR, with one record for every CDR3 protein. Among about 210,000 distinct CDR3 sequences, roughly 19% were seen once, and the ten largest hold roughly 12%. This same sample was also part of a study on T cells in Graves' hyperthyroidism and ophthalmopathy.

The input for sequencing was peripheral blood mononuclear cells (PBMCs), taken at new diagnosis, from a patient treated with antithyroid drugs. The receptors shown here come from a woman in her 30s with Graves disease.

Notes on this clonotype: Only one base separates this from a far larger clonotype, so it likely reflects a read error. This chain connects TRBV6-9 to TRBJ2-1; 11 nucleotides align to TRBD2. V lost 4 bases to trimming and J lost 2 bases; unmatched junction nucleotides: 16. The CDR3 contains 20 residues. CDR1 MNHGY and CDR2 SVAAGI come from the germline V gene. The CDR3 DNA sequence: TGTGCCAGCAGTTGCTGGGTTGCCAAGACTAGCGGGGTACCCTACAATGAGCAGTTCTTC. Its protein is CASSCWVAKTSGVPYNEQFF.

The sample holds many counts of this clonotype. V usage is TRBV28 and J usage is TRBJ1-2; 8 bases align to TRBD1. This CDR3 has 14 residues. The V gene's germline CDR1 is MDHEN and CDR2 SYDVKM. V lost 2 bases and J lost 7; bases outside the gene matches: 6. Written as DNA, the CDR3 is TGTGCCAGCAGTTTAAACAGGGGGGTCTCTGGCTACACCTTC. Its translation is CASSLNRGVSGYTF.

The sample holds many counts of this clonotype. V usage is TRBV28 and J usage is TRBJ1-1; D not certain. CDR1 is MDHEN and CDR2 is SYDVKM in the germline V gene. V lost 4 bases and J 4 bases, leaving 16 bases between the germline ends. The CDR3 spans 15 residues. CDR3 protein: CASSSFYGVSTEAFF. The CDR3, as DNA: TGTGCCAGCAGTTCATTTTACGGGGTCTCCACTGAAGCTTTCTTT.

This clonotype was picked up many times. The chain links TRBV7-3 to TRBJ2-3; 9 bases map to TRBD2. Germline CDR1 SGHTA, CDR2 FQGTGA. J gave up 4 bases and V 5 bases, and 7 bases lay outside the gene matches. This CDR3 region has 15 residues. CDR3 loop: CASSPWGGGADTQYF. The DNA for the CDR3 is TGTGCCAGCAGCCCCTGGGGCGGGGGGGCAGATACGCAGTATTTT.

A remark on this clonotype: A much larger clone differs by one base, so this may be a read error. The chain links TRBV28 to TRBJ1-5; 9 positions agree with TRBD1. Germline lookup yields CDR1 MDHEN and CDR2 SYDVKM. The CDR3 extends over 15 amino acids. CDR3 DNA: TGTGACAGCAGACCTCCGGGGACAGGGTATCAGCCCCAGCATTTT. Its translation is CDSRPPGTGYQPQHF.

This clonotype has at least ten counts. This chain links TRBV6-2 or TRBV6-3 with TRBJ1-1, with a possible D match to TRBD1 (6 bases). Trimming took 7 bases from V and 9 from J, leaving 12 bases between them. CDR1 and CDR2 (germline): MNHEY, SVGEGT. The CDR3 is made up of 11 amino acids. The CDR3 loop is CASTGGGKAFF. In DNA form, the CDR3 reads TGTGCCAGCACCGGGGGGGGCAAAGCTTTCTTT.

This chain connects TRBV19 to TRBJ2-7, with D hard to call. This CDR3 spans 13 amino acids. Germline CDR1 and CDR2: LNHDA and SQIVND (reference sequence). The V and J ends lost 2 bases and 4 bases respectively, with 9 bases between them. The CDR3 loop reads CASSIQPRYEQYF. The CDR3 region has the DNA TGTGCCAGTAGTATACAACCCCGATACGAGCAGTACTTC.

This clonotype was detected ten times or more. J is TRBJ1-4 and V is TRBV12-3 or TRBV12-4; 7 nucleotides line up with TRBD1. The J segment lost 0 bases and the V segment lost 5 bases, leaving 12 bases of the junction unmatched. CDR3 length equals 18 residues. The CDR3 coding sequence is TGTGCCAGCAGTCCCACGATTCCGGACAGGACAACTAATGAAAAACTGTTTTTT. It yields the protein CASSPTIPDRTTNEKLFF.

The sample holds many counts of this clonotype. CDR3 in amino acids: CASSISVYQETQYF. In nucleotides, the CDR3 is TGTGCCAGCAGCATCAGCGTGTACCAAGAGACCCAGTACTTC. The V call is TRBV7-2, the J call TRBJ2-5; unclear D gene. Germline values: CDR1 SGHTA, CDR2 FQGNSA. CDR3 length: 14 amino acids. Deletions cut 5 bases from V and 0 bases from J, with 10 bases between.

This clonotype was counted at least ten times. J is TRBJ2-7 and V is TRBV12-3 or TRBV12-4; tentative D call: TRBD1 (6 bases). The CDR3 runs 15 residues. Trimming left V 5 bases short and J 3 bases short, with 17 bases between. The CDR3 spells CASSPPDRFLYEQYF. For the CDR3, the DNA is TGTGCCAGCAGTCCCCCCGACAGGTTCCTCTACGAGCAGTACTTC.

This clonotype appeared many times. Here the CDR3 reads CASESRQQGRRNYGYTF. CDR3 sequence (DNA): TGTGCCAGTGAATCCCGACAGCAGGGTCGAAGGAACTATGGCTACACCTTC. This chain links TRBV19 with TRBJ1-2, with a possible D match to TRBD1 (5 bases). With 8 bases removed from V and 2 bases from J, the gap between germline ends came to 24 bases. The CDR3 is 17 amino acids. Germline CDR1 is LNHDA and CDR2 is SQIVND (reference sequence).

A remark on this clonotype: A far larger clone is only one base removed, so a read error is likely. This chain joins TRBV20-1 and TRBJ2-1; TRBD1 or TRBD2 may be the D gene (5 bases each). The DNA end lines up better with TRBJ2-5; the J call may be wrong. CDR1 DFQATT and CDR2 SNEGSKA come from the germline V gene (reference sequence). CDR3 length: 13 residues. The CDR3 region has the DNA TGCAGTGCGCCCGGGACCATGGTAGAGGCCCAGTACTTC. Translating gives CSAPGTMVEAQYF.

This clonotype was seen repeatedly, ten times or more. The chain is built from TRBV28 and TRBJ1-1; possible D gene TRBD1, 5 bases. CDR1 is MDHEN and CDR2 is SYDVKM in the germline V gene. The CDR3 length is 14 residues. Trimming shortened V by 6 bases and J by 3 bases, and 14 bases separated the two germline ends. The CDR3 sequence: CASSPPGPHTEAFF. Written as DNA, the CDR3 is TGTGCCAGCAGCCCCCCGGGACCGCACACTGAAGCTTTCTTT.

Many counts were recorded for this clonotype. This rearrangement joins TRBV4-1 to TRBJ2-5, with TRBD2 as a possible D gene (6 bases). Germline lookup yields CDR1 MGHRA and CDR2 YSYEKL. V was cut by 1 base and J by 5 bases, with 14 bases left in between. The CDR3 has 15 residues. In DNA, the CDR3 is TGCGCCAGCAGCCAAGTGGAGGGTCCTCGGGAGACCCAGTACTTC. This encodes CASSQVEGPRETQYF.

The chain combines TRBV27 with TRBJ1-2; D is uncertain. Germline V lookup: CDR1 MNHEY, CDR2 SMNVEV (reference sequence). Trimming stripped 5 bases from V and 3 bases from J, with 10 bases between. The length of the CDR3 is 13 residues. This CDR3 reads CASSKQWDYGYTF. The DNA for the CDR3 is TGTGCCAGCAGTAAACAGTGGGACTATGGCTACACCTTC.